The 5 T cell receptor beta chains below were found in one sample sequenced in a study of shared clonotypes between healthy human individuals. Sequencing used immunoSEQ multiplex PCR; TCRdb keeps in-frame clones, though not all of them. The sample lists 2 million to 3 million clones; over 85% were seen once. The sequencing input was naive CD4+ T cells from PBMCs. Subset defined: CD45RA+ positively selected. The receptor source for this set is a man aged 18 to 30 in good health. Some clones in this sample may be carry-over from other donors' samples.

This chain links TRBV6-5 with TRBJ1-1, with D perhaps matching TRBD1 (6 bases). Trimming removed 3 bases at V and 1 base at J, with 12 bases between. The CDR3 is 15 residues long. In germline, CDR1 is MNHEY, CDR2 SVGAGI. The CDR3, as DNA: TGTGCCAGCAGTTATTCTACCAGGGGGAACACTGAAGCTTTCTTT. Translation: CASSYSTRGNTEAFF.

The chain combines TRBV28 with TRBJ1-2; 7 nucleotides align to TRBD1. The ends lost 6 bases at V and 5 bases at J; junction bases unmatched: 18. CDR3 length equals 17 residues. Germline assignment: CDR1 MDHEN and CDR2 SYDVKM. The CDR3 sequence: CASRIHPGQAGGYGYTF. DNA for the CDR3: TGTGCCAGCAGGATACACCCCGGACAGGCCGGAGGGTATGGCTACACCTTC.

The chain combines TRBV7-3 with TRBJ1-1; D gene ambiguous. The V gene lost 0 bases and the J gene lost 5 bases, with 13 bases spanning the gap. Germline assignment: CDR1 SGHTA and CDR2 FQGTGA. The CDR3 spans 15 residues. Written as DNA, the CDR3 is TGTGCCAGCAGCTTAACGGGTGTGGTGGGGACTGAAGCTTTCTTT. It translates to CASSLTGVVGTEAFF. Using reference TRBV7-3 and TRBJ1-1 for the parts outside the CDR3, the full variable domain is GAGVSQTPSNKVTEKGKYVELRCDPISGHTALYWYRQSLGQGPEFLIYFQGTGAADDSGLPNDRFFAVRPEGSVSTLKIQRTERGDSAVYLCASSLTGVVGTEAFFGQGTRLTVV.

This clone was seen more than once but under ten times. V gene TRBV2 combines with J gene TRBJ1-1; TRBD1 matches at 10 bases. Per the germline V gene, CDR1 is SNHLY and CDR2 is FYNNEI. The CDR3 is 14 amino acids. V shed 7 bases, J shed 2 bases, and the junction held 4 bases outside the gene matches. For the CDR3, the DNA is TGTGCCAGCAATCGACAGGGGGCTAACACTGAAGCTTTCTTT. It specifies CASNRQGANTEAFF.

The chain uses TRBV7-2 and TRBJ2-7; D call uncertain. Germline assignment: CDR1 SGHTA and CDR2 FQGNSA. Trimming stripped 1 base from V and 1 base from J, with 11 bases between. This CDR3 has 15 residues. This chain's CDR3 is CASSLGGYPSYEQYF. The CDR3 coding sequence is TGTGCCAGCAGCTTAGGCGGCTACCCTTCCTACGAGCAGTACTTC.